A single sample gave rise to the 2 T cell receptor beta chains below, sequenced in a study of beta chain features in type 1 diabetes. Study findings and constraints: In all four CD4+ subsets, TCRB CDR3 length was significantly, moderately reduced in type 1 diabetes.

The whole isolated RNA underwent reverse transcription, so sequencing captured expressed TCRB transcripts. Repertoires were generated with immunoSEQ multiplex PCR, while TCRdb's copy carries only in-frame clones and drops some. The repertoire includes some 160,000 clones, approximately 10% of them detected once, and 0.7% sits in the top ten. Their recognized antigens are unknown. What was sequenced was central memory CD4+ T cells from blood. The source of these receptors is a woman aged 25 to 39 with type 1 diabetes.

The J gene is TRBJ2-3, the V gene TRBV30; no clear D. The CDR3 is 12 amino acids. Germline lookup yields CDR1 GTSNPN and CDR2 SVGIG (reference sequence). V dropped 4 bases and J dropped 6 bases, with 11 bases sitting between them. In DNA, the CDR3 is TGTGCCTGGAACCCGGGTGCGGATACGCAGTATTTT. Its translation is CAWNPGADTQYF.

The rearrangement links TRBV2 to TRBJ2-1; the match to TRBD2 covers 9 bases. V shed 2 bases and J 6 bases; nucleotides not matched to a gene: 8. The germline gives CDR1 SNHLY, CDR2 FYNNEI. The CDR3 is 16 residues long. CDR3 DNA sequence: TGTGCCAGCAGTGAACGAGGGACTAGCATAGCCAATGAGCAGTTCTTC. It encodes CASSERGTSIANEQFF.